A selection of T cell receptor beta chains follows, all from one sample in a study of blood T cell repertoires in COVID-19. Sequenced by immunoSEQ multiplex PCR; TCRdb stores in-frame clones only, minus some. The sample has about 260,000 clones, around 89% seen once. The material sequenced was PBMCs or T cells enriched from blood (not recorded which). The receptors originated from a woman aged 18-29 years who had recovered from COVID-19. CDR3s include the opening cysteine and the closing phenylalanine or tryptophan. D genes are given only for firm matches. Size tells how often a clone was seen (once, few, many) or the class of an expanded clone, and some rows leave it out.

>TRBJ1-2|TRBV7-2|-|TRBD1
TGTGCCAGCAGCTTACGGGCAGGGGGCGCTCCGGATGGCTACACCTTC
CASSLRAGGAPDGYTF
>TRBJ1-5|TRBV6-1|-|TRBD1
TGTGCCAGCAGTGATGGACAGGGTGGTCAGCCCCAGCATTTT
CASSDGQGGQPQHF
>TRBJ2-1|TRBV15|-|TRBD2
TGTGCCACCAGCGGATGGACTAGCGGGGGATCCACCTACAATGAGCAGTTCTTC
CATSGWTSGGSTYNEQFF
>TRBJ1-4|TRBV3-1/TRBV3-2|-|TRBD1
TGTGCCAGCAGCTGGATCCGGGACAGCCATGAAAAACTGTTTTTT
CASSWIRDSHEKLFF
>TRBJ1-5|TRBV5-1|-|TRBD1
TGCGCCAGCAGGTTGGGGACAGGGGGCAACCAGCCCCAGCATTTT
CASRLGTGGNQPQHF
>TRBJ1-4|TRBV15|-|-
TGTGCCACCAGCAGAGTGGCTGAAAAACTGTTTTTT
CATSRVAEKLFF
>TRBJ1-1|TRBV5-5|-|-
TGTGCCAGCAGCTACGGGACTGCCTTTGAGGGAGCTTTCTTT
CASSYGTAFEGAFF
>TRBJ2-1|TRBV24-1|-|-
TGTGCCACCAGTGATTACAGTTACAATGAGCAGTTCTTC
CATSDYSYNEQFF
>TRBJ1-2|TRBV6-5|-|-
TGTGCCAGCAGTTTTCTCCGACACCCGGCGGGCTATGGCTACACCTTC
CASSFLRHPAGYGYTF
>TRBJ1-2|TRBV19|-|-
TGTGCCAGTAGTGTATCCGGACAGTCTAACTATGGCTACACCTTC
CASSVSGQSNYGYTF
>TRBJ2-4|TRBV2|-|-
TGTGCCACCGAGGGCTCCCGTCTCCTTCTAGCCAAAAACATTCAGTACTTC
CATEGSRLLLAKNIQYF
>TRBJ1-1|TRBV6-5|-|-
TGTGCCAGCAGTAACCAGGGTTCTTACACTGAAGCTTTCTTT
CASSNQGSYTEAFF
>TRBJ1-5|TRBV6-6|-|TRBD1
TGTGCCAGCAGTCCTGGGACAGGGGGGGTAAATGGCAATCAGCCCCAGCATTTT
CASSPGTGGVNGNQPQHF
>TRBJ1-2|TRBV12-3/TRBV12-4|-|-
TGTGCCAGCAGTTTTTCCCTGAGTTATGGCTACACCTTC
CASSFSLSYGYTF
>TRBJ1-1|TRBV2|-|-
TGTGCCAGCAGCGGACAGACTGAAGCTTTCTTT
CASSGQTEAFF
>TRBJ2-3|TRBV29-1|-|TRBD2
TGCAGCGTCGAACAGACTAGCGGGGGTGGAATTGGCACAGATACGCAGTATTTT
CSVEQTSGGGIGTDTQYF
>TRBJ1-3|TRBV18|-|TRBD1
TGTGCCAGCTCACCAAAATGGACAGGGACTGGAAACACCATATATTTT
CASSPKWTGTGNTIYF
>TRBJ2-7|TRBV6-5|-|TRBD1
TGTGCCAGCGCCCGGGACAGAGCCTACGAGCAGTACTTC
CASARDRAYEQYF
>TRBJ2-2|TRBV9|once|TRBD1
TGTGCCAGCAGCACCCGGGACAGAGCGAACACCGGGGAGCTGTTTTTT
CASSTRDRANTGELFF
>TRBJ1-1|TRBV16|-|-
TGTGCCAGCAGTCGACAGATGAACACTGAAGCTTTCTTT
CASSRQMNTEAFF
>TRBJ1-5|TRBV5-1|-|-
TGCGCCAGCAGCTTGGCAGGAAATAGCAATCAGCCCCAGCATTTT
CASSLAGNSNQPQHF
>TRBJ2-5|TRBV4-1|-|TRBD2
TGCGCCAGCAGCCAAGAAATAGCGGGGGCCGGGGAGACCCAGTACTTC
CASSQEIAGAGETQYF
>TRBJ2-2|TRBV5-1|-|TRBD1
TGCGCCAGCAGCTACTACAGGGGGGCCGGGGAGCTGTTTTTT
CASSYYRGAGELFF
>TRBJ2-3|TRBV3-1/TRBV3-2|-|-
TGTGCCAGCAGCCGAGGCGGGATTAGCACAGATACGCAGTATTTT
CASSRGGISTDTQYF
>TRBJ1-1|TRBV5-1|-|-
TGCGCCAGCAGCGCGTTGACTACATCGAACACTGAAGCTTTCTTT
CASSALTTSNTEAFF
>TRBJ1-3|TRBV19|-|-
TGTGCCATTCCAGGGATAACTGGAAACACCATATATTTT
CAIPGITGNTIYF
>TRBJ1-1|TRBV6-5|-|-
TGTGCCAGCAGTTACGCAGAGAACACTGAAGCTTTCTTT
CASSYAENTEAFF
>TRBJ1-3|TRBV27|-|-
TGTGCCAGCAGTTTAAAGGGAAACAGGAATCCTATCTCTGGAAACACCATATATTTT
CASSLKGNRNPISGNTIYF
>TRBJ1-1|TRBV7-8|-|-
TGTGCCAGCACCATTTGGGGGCTGAACACTGAAGCTTTCTTT
CASTIWGLNTEAFF
>TRBJ2-5|TRBV7-8|-|-
TGTGCCAGCAGCTTAGAGGCTAACCTAGCGACCCAGTACTTC
CASSLEANLATQYF
>TRBJ1-5|TRBV5-1|-|-
TGCGCCAGCAGCTTGATGGTTATTCGGGGTCGTAGCAATCAGCCCCAGCATTTT
CASSLMVIRGRSNQPQHF
>TRBJ1-2|TRBV11-3|-|-
TGTGCCAGCAGTCCCTTAGGCTTACGGGGTAACAGCTATGGCTACACCTTC
CASSPLGLRGNSYGYTF
>TRBJ2-2|TRBV10-3|-|TRBD2
TGTGCCATCAGATCGACTAGCGGAGAGAACACCGGGGAGCTGTTTTTT
CAIRSTSGENTGELFF
>TRBJ2-1|TRBV11-2|-|-
TGTGCCAGCAGCTCCCACCGGGGGATCTCCTACAATGAGCAGTTCTTC
CASSSHRGISYNEQFF
>TRBJ1-2|TRBV5-5|-|-
TGTGCCAGCAGCTTGGCCAAGGGGCAGGCCCCCTACTATGGCTACACCTTC
CASSLAKGQAPYYGYTF
>TRBJ1-6|TRBV9|-|-
TGTGCCAGCAACGGGGACTTGGCAGGGTCACCCCTCCACTTT
CASNGDLAGSPLHF
>TRBJ1-2|TRBV2|-|TRBD1
TGTGCCAGCAAAGGCAGGGGGAATTTTGGCTACACCTTC
CASKGRGNFGYTF
>TRBJ1-3|TRBV11-3|once|TRBD1
TGTGCCAGCAGCTCAAGGACAGGGTTAGCCGGAAACACCATATATTTT
CASSSRTGLAGNTIYF
>TRBJ1-2|TRBV6-5|-|-
TGTGCCAGCAGTCGGTCAGGGTATGGCTACACCTTC
CASSRSGYGYTF
>TRBJ1-1|TRBV2|-|-
TGTGCCAGCAGTGATAATGAAGCTTTCTTT
CASSDNEAFF
>TRBJ2-2|TRBV7-9|-|TRBD1
TGTGCCAGCAGCGAGACCTCTGCAGACAGGGGGCGGGTCACCGGGGAGCTGTTTTTT
CASSETSADRGRVTGELFF
>TRBJ2-5|TRBV5-4|-|-
TGTGCCAGCAGCCCGACAGGTTCGCGGGAGACCCAGTACTTC
CASSPTGSRETQYF
>TRBJ2-1|TRBV19|-|-
TGTGCCAGTAGTATAGAAGACAGGTACAATGAGCAGTTCTTC
CASSIEDRYNEQFF
>TRBJ1-2|TRBV19|-|-
TGTGCCAGTTTCAATGGGGGGGCGCGGGGCTACACCTTC
CASFNGGARGYTF
>TRBJ2-5|TRBV20-1|-|-
TGCAGTGCTAGTACTGAAGAGACCCAGTACTTC
CSASTEETQYF
>TRBJ2-7|TRBV5-4|-|TRBD1
TGTGCCAGCAGCTTGCCCAACGGACAGGGGGACTACGAGCAGTACTTC
CASSLPNGQGDYEQYF
>TRBJ1-5|TRBV27|-|-
TGTGCCAGCAGTTTATCCCCCTTAACAGGGTATAGCAATCAGCCCCAGCATTTT
CASSLSPLTGYSNQPQHF
>TRBJ1-1|TRBV5-1|once|-
TGCGCCAGCAGCTCCCATCAGGGAGGGAGTATGAACACTGAAGCTTTCTTT
CASSSHQGGSMNTEAFF
>TRBJ2-1|TRBV6-6|-|-
TGTGCCAGCAGTTACTCGAATCAGGGTAAGGATGAGCAGTTCTTC
CASSYSNQGKDEQFF
>TRBJ2-2|TRBV12-2|-|-
TGTGCAAGTCGCTTAGTAGGACAGCCCGTAGCCGGGGAGCTGTTTTTT
CASRLVGQPVAGELFF
>TRBJ1-1|TRBV20-1|-|-
TGCAGTGCACGGGGGGCCGCTGAAGCTTTCTTT
CSARGAAEAFF
>TRBJ1-6|TRBV4-1|-|TRBD1
TGCGCCAGCAGCCAAGTCGACAGGGATCGCTCACCCCTCCACTTT
CASSQVDRDRSPLHF
>TRBJ2-5|TRBV12-5|-|TRBD1
TGTGCTAGTGGTTTGATGGCAGGGGGTGGCCAAGAGACCCAGTACTTC
CASGLMAGGGQETQYF
>TRBJ1-5|TRBV27|-|-
TGTGCCAGCAGTTTGGGGGGGGGTGGCGGGTATCCGCCCCAGCATTTT
CASSLGGGGGYPPQHF
>TRBJ2-2|TRBV27|-|TRBD1
TGTGCCAGCAGTCCGAAGTCTGGGACAGGGCGCACCGGGGAGCTGTTTTTT
CASSPKSGTGRTGELFF
>TRBJ2-7|TRBV6-5|-|TRBD2
TGTGCCAGCAGTTACCGTGGACTAGCCTACGAGCAGTACTTC
CASSYRGLAYEQYF
>TRBJ2-3|TRBV27|-|TRBD1
TGTGCCAGCAGTAACAGGGGCTTCACAGATACGCAGTATTTT
CASSNRGFTDTQYF